The 30 T cell receptor beta chains in this list originate from one sample, sequenced in a study of blood T cell repertoires in COVID-19. The assay was immunoSEQ multiplex PCR, and TCRdb's table has in-frame clones only and misses some. The table includes under 95,000 clones, 75% to 90% detected once. The specimen was peripheral blood. These receptors originate from a human donor in a cohort sampled during active COVID-19.

V and J are TRBV10-3 and TRBJ2-1; 7 bases agree with TRBD2. V dropped 4 bases and J dropped 5; count of bases not matched to a gene: 5. This CDR3 spans 14 amino acids. Germline V CDR1 and CDR2: ENHRY, SYGVKD. The CDR3 DNA follows: TGTGCCATCAGTGGTTCTAGCGGAGACAATGAGCAGTTCTTC. Its protein product is CAISGSSGDNEQFF.

The V call is TRBV19, the J call TRBJ1-1; TRBD1 is a possible D gene (5 bases). V lost 5 bases and J 2 bases, leaving 18 bases between the germline ends. Germline V gene lookup returns CDR1 LNHDA and CDR2 SQIVND (reference sequence). The CDR3 covers 16 residues. CDR3 sequence (DNA): TGTGCCAGTAGTGTCACATCGGCGGGGCCTAACACTGAAGCTTTCTTT. Its translation is CASSVTSAGPNTEAFF.

Concerning this clone: This may come from a read error, since a much larger clone is one base off. The sample has other DNA sequences that encode this CDR3 too. The V call is TRBV28, the J call TRBJ2-7; no clear D gene. This CDR3 contains 12 residues. Trimming took off 3 bases at V and 3 bases at J, with 6 bases between the two ends. Germline loops: CDR1 MDHEN, CDR2 SYDVKM. The CDR3, as DNA: TGTGCCAGCAGTTTTCAGAACTACGAGCAGTACTTC. This codes for CASSFQNYEQYF.

The CDR3, as DNA: TGTGCCAGCAGCTCTCTAGCGAACACCGGGGAGCTGTTTTTT. It specifies CASSSLANTGELFF. J is TRBJ2-2 and V is TRBV7-8; no clear D. The germline V gene encodes CDR1 SGHVS and CDR2 FQNEAQ. Trimming shortened V by 4 bases and J by 0 bases, and 6 bases separated the two germline ends. The CDR3 runs to 14 residues.

This sequence joins TRBV11-2 and TRBJ2-2, with D possibly being TRBD1 (6 bases). Per the germline V gene, CDR1 is SGHAT and CDR2 is FQNNGV. Trimming pared 4 bases from V and 7 bases from J, leaving 16 bases between. The CDR3 has 15 amino acids. The CDR3 region is CASSWGTGLGGELFF. In nucleotides, the CDR3 is TGTGCCAGCAGCTGGGGTACAGGGTTGGGCGGGGAGCTGTTTTTT.

This clone has more than one count but fewer than ten. The rearrangement joins TRBV5-4 to TRBJ1-2, with D possibly matching TRBD1 (6 bases). The germline CDR1 and CDR2 sequences are SGHNT and YYREEE (reference sequence). The CDR3 extends over 14 amino acids. V gave up 4 bases and J gave up 7 bases, with 17 bases separating them. CDR3 in DNA: TGTGCCAGCAGCCTCGAGGGGGACGCTATTGGCTACACCTTC. Translation: CASSLEGDAIGYTF.

V and J are TRBV15 and TRBJ1-4; 8 bases are a match to TRBD1. Trimming took 0 bases from V and 5 from J; bases not matched to a gene: 2. This CDR3 is built from 15 residues. Germline CDR1 LNHNV, CDR2 YYDKDF (reference sequence). The chain's CDR3 is CATSREGQVNEKLFF. CDR3 DNA sequence: TGTGCCACCAGCAGAGAGGGACAGGTGAATGAAAAACTGTTTTTT.

A single count supports this clone. The chain recombines TRBV7-3 with TRBJ2-2, with D maybe TRBD2 (5 bases). V lost 5 bases and J 2 bases, leaving 9 bases between the germline ends. There are 14 residues in the CDR3. Germline loops: CDR1 SGHTA, CDR2 FQGTGA. The DNA for the CDR3 is TGTGCCAGCAGCCCCGGACTTAACACCGGGGAGCTGTTTTTT. Amino acid sequence: CASSPGLNTGELFF.

The chain combines TRBV6-4 with TRBJ2-5; D remains unclear. V was cut by 6 bases and J by 1 base, with 18 bases left in between. Per the germline V gene, CDR1 is MRHNA and CDR2 is SNTAGT. The CDR3 totals 16 residues. CDR3 nucleotide sequence: TGTGCCAGCAGCGCAACTCAAGACACCGTCCAAGAGACCCAGTACTTC. Amino acid sequence: CASSATQDTVQETQYF.

This clone was seen a handful of times. Distinct nucleotide sequences in the sample also encode this CDR3. The chain carries TRBV7-9 and TRBJ2-7; D remains unclear. The length of the CDR3 is 12 residues. Germline V CDR1 and CDR2: SEHNR, FQNEAQ (reference sequence). Trimming stripped 6 bases from V and 0 bases from J, with 6 bases between. The CDR3 DNA sequence: TGTGCCAGCAGTTTCAGCTCCTACGAGCAGTACTTC. It yields the protein CASSFSSYEQYF.

Written as DNA, the CDR3 is TGTGCCAGCAGTGAGGAAAGGGGTTACGAGCAGTACTTC. It translates to CASSEERGYEQYF. The genes are TRBV2 and TRBJ2-7; a possible D gene is TRBD1 (5 bases). Germline loops: CDR1 SNHLY, CDR2 FYNNEI. The V end lost 3 bases, the J end lost 4 bases, and 10 bases lay between the germline ends. This CDR3 region has 13 residues.

This chain connects TRBV19 to TRBJ1-5; perhaps TRBD1 as D (5 bases). Germline CDR1 LNHDA, CDR2 SQIVND (reference sequence). The CDR3 length is 15 residues. Trimming removed 3 bases from V and 7 bases from J, with 16 bases in between. The CDR3 DNA reads as TGTGCCAGTAGTATCGGGGGAGGGGTTGGACAGCCCCAGCATTTT. Its translation: CASSIGGGVGQPQHF.

In the case of this clone: The same CDR3 arises from other DNA sequences in this sample as well. CDR3 loop: CASSLSSYEQYF. CDR3 coding DNA: TGTGCCAGCAGCCTAAGCTCCTACGAGCAGTACTTC. The chain links TRBV28 to TRBJ2-7; D is unclear. Germline V gene sequence: CDR1 MDHEN, CDR2 SYDVKM. The CDR3 contains 12 residues. Trimming pared 6 bases from V and 0 bases from J, leaving 6 bases between.

This clone was recorded a few times. V usage is TRBV7-8 and J usage is TRBJ2-1, with 12 nucleotides matching TRBD2. CDR3 length: 20 residues. Trimming took 5 bases from V and 4 from J; bases not matched to a gene: 18. Per germline, CDR1 SGHVS and CDR2 FQNEAQ. CDR3 amino acids: CASSLLPPSGRAGSYNEQFF. The CDR3, as DNA: TGTGCCAGCAGCCTACTTCCGCCTAGCGGGAGGGCCGGGAGTTACAATGAGCAGTTCTTC. The variable domain in full, completed from reference TRBV7-8 and TRBJ2-1, reads GAGVSQSPRYKVAKRGQDVALRCDPISGHVSLFWYQQALGQGPEFLTYFQNEAQLDKSGLPSDRFFAERPEGSVSTLKIQRTQQEDSAVYLCASSLLPPSGRAGSYNEQFFGPGTRLTVL.

The J gene is TRBJ2-3, the V gene TRBV6-4, with 7 bases matching TRBD2. CDR1 is MRHNA, CDR2 SNTAGT, per germline. V lost 3 bases to trimming and J lost 2 bases; unmatched junction nucleotides: 8. This CDR3 region has 16 residues. Written as DNA, the CDR3 is TGTGCCAGCAGTGAGACCCCTCGGGGGGACACAGATACGCAGTATTTT. Translation gives CASSETPRGDTDTQYF.

The chain couples TRBV28 to TRBJ1-5; D is unresolved. Germline lookup yields CDR1 MDHEN and CDR2 SYDVKM. The CDR3 is 14 amino acids. V was cut by 1 base and J by 5 bases, with 9 bases left in between. This CDR3 is CASSLLESYQPQHF. CDR3 sequence (DNA): TGTGCCAGCAGTTTATTAGAGAGTTATCAGCCCCAGCATTTT.

In this sample, this clone turned up a few times. The rearrangement joins TRBV19 to TRBJ1-1; D possibly corresponds to TRBD1 (6 bases). The germline gives CDR1 LNHDA, CDR2 SQIVND (reference sequence). The CDR3 runs to 14 residues. With 8 bases removed from V and 0 bases from J, the gap between germline ends came to 13 bases. In DNA, the CDR3 is TGTGCCAGTCAGCTCGGACAGCTGAACACTGAAGCTTTCTTT. Protein sequence: CASQLGQLNTEAFF.

This chain uses TRBV9 with TRBJ2-1, with D possibly TRBD1 on 5 matching bases. Germline V gene data show CDR1 as SGDLS and CDR2 as YYNGEE. V lost 4 bases, J lost 4 bases, and 9 bases lay in between. CDR3 length: 13 amino acids. CDR3 residues: CASSTYRYNEQFF. CDR3 nucleotide sequence: TGTGCCAGCAGCACCTACAGGTACAATGAGCAGTTCTTC.

The V gene is TRBV30, the J gene TRBJ2-1, with 9 bases identical to TRBD1. The V gene's germline CDR1 is GTSNPN and CDR2 SVGIG (reference sequence). The ends lost 3 bases at V and 4 bases at J; junction bases unmatched: 10. This CDR3 region has 16 residues. This CDR3 is CAWSPRDRVSYNEQFF. The CDR3 bases are TGTGCCTGGAGCCCCAGGGACAGGGTATCGTACAATGAGCAGTTCTTC.

The V and J genes are TRBV11-2 and TRBJ1-2; no reliable D call. Germline V gene sequence: CDR1 SGHAT, CDR2 FQNNGV. V was shortened by 3 bases and J by 8 bases, with 10 bases between the two germline ends. This CDR3 spans 12 amino acids. DNA for the CDR3: TGTGCCAGCAGCTTTAGAGGGTACGGCTACACCTTC. It is translated as CASSFRGYGYTF.

The V call is TRBV28, the J call TRBJ2-5; 8 bases are shared with TRBD2. V was pared by 7 bases and J by 1 base, with 11 bases of the junction left unmatched. Germline V lookup: CDR1 MDHEN, CDR2 SYDVKM. The CDR3 length is 16 residues. CDR3 protein: CASTLGSGSFQETQYF. The CDR3 nucleotides read TGTGCCAGCACCTTAGGGAGCGGGAGCTTCCAAGAGACCCAGTACTTC. The variable domain in full, with the rest retrieved from reference TRBV28 and TRBJ2-5, is DVKVTQSSRYLVKRTGEKVFLECVQDMDHENMFWYRQDPGLGLRLIYFSYDVKMKEKGDIPEGYSVSREKKERFSLILESASTNQTSMYLCASTLGSGSFQETQYFGPGTRLLVL.

The CDR3 sequence is CASSIQTGELFF. In DNA form, the CDR3 reads TGTGCCAGTAGTATACAGACCGGGGAGCTGTTTTTT. The chain uses TRBV19 and TRBJ2-2, with D uncertain. The CDR3 length is 12 residues. Trimming removed 2 bases from V and 5 bases from J, with 3 bases in between. From germline, CDR1 is LNHDA and CDR2 SQIVND (reference sequence).

This clone showed up just a few times. The chain is built from TRBV10-1 and TRBJ1-4, with 9 bases fitting TRBD1. The V gene end was trimmed by 3 bases and the J gene end by 4 bases; junction bases not matched to a gene: 3. The CDR3 length is 15 residues. Germline CDR1 reads WNHNN; CDR2 reads SYGVQD (reference sequence). CDR3 nucleotides: TGCGCCAGCAGTGATCCGGGACAGGGTAATGAAAAACTGTTTTTT. Its translation: CASSDPGQGNEKLFF.

This rearrangement joins TRBV2 to TRBJ1-5; possibly TRBD1 for D (6 bases). Germline V gene lookup returns CDR1 SNHLY and CDR2 FYNNEI. Between the trimmed V and J ends, which lost 6 bases and 7 bases, there was a span of 13 bases. The CDR3 length is 13 residues. CDR3 sequence reads: CASREQGGQPQHF. CDR3 coding DNA: TGTGCCAGCAGGGAACAGGGAGGGCAGCCCCAGCATTTT.

CDR3 loop: CASSSGLVYNEQFF. CDR3 nucleotides: TGTGCCAGCAGTTCGGGACTAGTATACAATGAGCAGTTCTTC. This chain links TRBV6-6 with TRBJ2-1, with 8 bases matching TRBD2. The CDR3 has 14 residues. After removal of 4 bases from V and 4 bases from J, the junction contained 3 bases not matched to a gene. Germline CDR1 and CDR2: MNHNY and SVGAGI (reference sequence).

This chain connects TRBV2 to TRBJ1-2; D possibly corresponds to TRBD1 (6 bases). There are 13 residues in the CDR3. V was cut by 2 bases and J by 3 bases, with 7 bases left in between. Germline CDR1 and CDR2: SNHLY and FYNNEI. The CDR3 protein is CASSEQGYYGYTF. The DNA of the CDR3 is TGTGCCAGCAGTGAACAGGGGTACTATGGCTACACCTTC. Looking up the rest from reference TRBV2 and TRBJ1-2 gives the full variable domain: EPEVTQTPSHQVTQMGQEVILRCVPISNHLYFYWYRQILGQKVEFLVSFYNNEISEKSEIFDDQFSVERPDGSNFTLKIRSTKLEDSAMYFCASSEQGYYGYTFGSGTRLTVV.

V gene TRBV10-3 combines with J gene TRBJ2-6; maybe TRBD2 (5 bases). Trimming took off 0 bases at V and 8 bases at J, with 8 bases between the two ends. Germline loops: CDR1 ENHRY, CDR2 SYGVKD. The CDR3 spans 14 residues. CDR3 amino acids: CAISESTGTNVLTF. The CDR3 DNA reads as TGTGCCATCAGTGAGTCTACGGGGACCAACGTCCTGACTTTC.

The chain has TRBV6-1 and TRBJ2-5; perhaps TRBD2 as D (6 bases). The V gene's germline CDR1 is MNHNS and CDR2 SASEGT. CDR3 size: 14 residues. The V end lost 2 bases, the J end lost 3 bases, and 10 bases lay between the germline ends. The CDR3 loop is CASSEWTGEETQYF. The CDR3, as DNA: TGTGCCAGCAGTGAATGGACGGGGGAAGAGACCCAGTACTTC.

The chain uses TRBV2 and TRBJ2-3; 8 bases agree with TRBD2. The CDR3 has 15 residues. The J segment lost 0 bases and the V segment lost 7 bases, leaving 6 bases of the junction unmatched. Germline V gene data show CDR1 as SNHLY and CDR2 as FYNNEI. The DNA of the CDR3 is TGTGCCAGCAATATCCAGCGGGGGAGCACAGATACGCAGTATTTT. Translation gives CASNIQRGSTDTQYF.

The CDR3 DNA sequence: TGTGCCAGTAGTTCCGGACTAGCAGATTACGAGCAGTACTTC. Translating gives CASSSGLADYEQYF. The chain couples TRBV19 to TRBJ2-7; the match to TRBD2 covers 8 bases. J gave up 4 bases and V 5 bases, and 7 bases lay outside the gene matches. CDR1 and CDR2 (germline): LNHDA, SQIVND (reference sequence). The CDR3 has 14 amino acids.